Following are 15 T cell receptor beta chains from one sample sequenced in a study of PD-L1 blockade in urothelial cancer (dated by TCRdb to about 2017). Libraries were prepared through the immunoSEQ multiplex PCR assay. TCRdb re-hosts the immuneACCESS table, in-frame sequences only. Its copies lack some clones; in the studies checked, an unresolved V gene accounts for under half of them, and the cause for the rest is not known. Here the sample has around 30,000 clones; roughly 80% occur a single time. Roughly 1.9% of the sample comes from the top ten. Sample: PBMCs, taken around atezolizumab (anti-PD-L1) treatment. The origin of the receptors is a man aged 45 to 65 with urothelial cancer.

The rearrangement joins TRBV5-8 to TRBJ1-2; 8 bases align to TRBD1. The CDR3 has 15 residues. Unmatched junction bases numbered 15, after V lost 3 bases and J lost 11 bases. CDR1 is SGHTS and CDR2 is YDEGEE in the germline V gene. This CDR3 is CASSSYPRGTGGYTF. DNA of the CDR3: TGTGCCAGCAGCTCCTATCCGAGGGGGACAGGCGGGTACACCTTC.

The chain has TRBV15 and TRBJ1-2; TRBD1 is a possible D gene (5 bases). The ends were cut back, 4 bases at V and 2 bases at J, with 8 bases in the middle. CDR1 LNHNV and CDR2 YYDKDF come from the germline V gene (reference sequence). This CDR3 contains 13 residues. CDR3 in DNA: TGTGCCACCAGCATCGGGGGGAACTATGGCTACACCTTC. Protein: CATSIGGNYGYTF.

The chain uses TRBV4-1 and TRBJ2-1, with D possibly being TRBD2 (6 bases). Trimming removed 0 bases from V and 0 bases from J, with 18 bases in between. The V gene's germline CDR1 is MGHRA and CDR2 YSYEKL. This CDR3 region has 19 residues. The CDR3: CASSQEVGGAAGSYNEQFF. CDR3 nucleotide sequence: TGCGCCAGCAGCCAAGAAGTAGGCGGGGCAGCGGGCTCCTACAATGAGCAGTTCTTC.

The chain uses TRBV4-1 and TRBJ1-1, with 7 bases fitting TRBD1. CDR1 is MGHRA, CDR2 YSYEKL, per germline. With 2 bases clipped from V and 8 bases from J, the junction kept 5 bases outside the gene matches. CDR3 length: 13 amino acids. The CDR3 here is CASSQKQGTEAFF. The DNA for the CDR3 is TGCGCCAGCAGCCAAAAACAGGGGACCGAAGCTTTCTTT.

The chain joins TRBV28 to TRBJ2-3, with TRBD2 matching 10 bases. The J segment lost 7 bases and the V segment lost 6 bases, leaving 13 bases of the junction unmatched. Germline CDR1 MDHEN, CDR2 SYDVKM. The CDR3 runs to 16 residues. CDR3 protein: CASSRKSGGARYTQYF. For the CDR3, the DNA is TGTGCCAGCAGCCGGAAAAGCGGGGGGGCCCGTTATACGCAGTATTTT.

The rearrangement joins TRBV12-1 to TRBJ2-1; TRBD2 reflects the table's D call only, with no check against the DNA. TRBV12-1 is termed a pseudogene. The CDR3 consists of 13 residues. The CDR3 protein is CAIYVNSYNEQFF. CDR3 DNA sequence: TGTGCCATCTATGTTAACTCCTACAATGAGCAGTTCTTC.

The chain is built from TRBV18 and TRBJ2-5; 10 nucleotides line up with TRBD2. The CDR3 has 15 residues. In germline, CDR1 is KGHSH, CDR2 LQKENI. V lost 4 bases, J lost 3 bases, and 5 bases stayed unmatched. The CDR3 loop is CASSRLGLAEETQYF. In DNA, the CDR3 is TGTGCCAGCTCACGGCTAGGACTAGCGGAAGAGACCCAGTACTTC.

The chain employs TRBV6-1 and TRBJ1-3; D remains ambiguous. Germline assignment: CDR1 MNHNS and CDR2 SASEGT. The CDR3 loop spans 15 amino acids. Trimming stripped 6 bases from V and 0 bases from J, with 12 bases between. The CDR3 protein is CASRETADSGNTIYF. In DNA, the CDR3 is TGTGCCAGCAGGGAAACAGCCGACTCTGGAAACACCATATATTTT.

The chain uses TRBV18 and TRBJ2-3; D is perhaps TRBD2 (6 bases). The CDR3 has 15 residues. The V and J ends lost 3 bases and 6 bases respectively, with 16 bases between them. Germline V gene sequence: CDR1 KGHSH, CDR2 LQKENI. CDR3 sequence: CASSPQSSGGDTQYF. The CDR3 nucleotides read TGTGCCAGCTCACCCCAGTCAAGCGGAGGGGATACGCAGTATTTT.

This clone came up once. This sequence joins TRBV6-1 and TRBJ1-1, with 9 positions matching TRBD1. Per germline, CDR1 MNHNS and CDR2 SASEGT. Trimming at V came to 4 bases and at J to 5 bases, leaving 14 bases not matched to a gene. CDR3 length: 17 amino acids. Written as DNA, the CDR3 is TGTGCCAGCAGTGGACCCGGGACAGGGAGGAGCGGGACTGAAGCTTTCTTT. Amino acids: CASSGPGTGRSGTEAFF.

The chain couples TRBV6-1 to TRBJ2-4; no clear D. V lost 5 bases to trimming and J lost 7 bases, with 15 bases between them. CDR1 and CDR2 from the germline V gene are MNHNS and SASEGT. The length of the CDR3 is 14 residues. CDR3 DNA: TGTGCCAGCAGTCCATCTGACAATATTAACATTCAGTACTTC. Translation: CASSPSDNINIQYF.

CDR3 protein: CASSLVGSKNTEAFF. The DNA for the CDR3 is TGCGCCAGCAGCTTGGTTGGCAGTAAGAACACTGAAGCTTTCTTT. The chain has TRBV5-1 and TRBJ1-1; D remains unclear. This CDR3 has 15 residues. V was clipped by 0 bases and J by 1 base, with 10 bases between them. Germline-derived CDR1 and CDR2 are SGHRS and YFSETQ.

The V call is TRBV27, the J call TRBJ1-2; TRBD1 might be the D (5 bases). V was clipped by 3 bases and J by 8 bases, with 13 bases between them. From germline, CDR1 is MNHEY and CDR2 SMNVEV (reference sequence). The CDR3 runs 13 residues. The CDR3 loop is CASSFGSRGGYTF. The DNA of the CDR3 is TGTGCCAGCAGTTTTGGATCTAGGGGAGGCTACACCTTC.

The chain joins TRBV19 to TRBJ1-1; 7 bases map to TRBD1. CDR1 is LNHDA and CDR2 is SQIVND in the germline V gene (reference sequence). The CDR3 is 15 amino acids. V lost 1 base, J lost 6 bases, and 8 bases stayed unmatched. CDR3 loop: CASSIGWQGGSEAFF. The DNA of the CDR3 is TGTGCCAGTAGTATAGGGTGGCAGGGGGGATCTGAAGCTTTCTTT.

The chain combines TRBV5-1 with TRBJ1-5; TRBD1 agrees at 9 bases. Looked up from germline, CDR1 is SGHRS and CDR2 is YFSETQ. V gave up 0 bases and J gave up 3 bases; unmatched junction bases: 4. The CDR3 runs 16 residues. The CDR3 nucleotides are TGCGCCAGCAGCTTGGACGGACAGGGGATCAATCAGCCCCAGCATTTT. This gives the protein CASSLDGQGINQPQHF.